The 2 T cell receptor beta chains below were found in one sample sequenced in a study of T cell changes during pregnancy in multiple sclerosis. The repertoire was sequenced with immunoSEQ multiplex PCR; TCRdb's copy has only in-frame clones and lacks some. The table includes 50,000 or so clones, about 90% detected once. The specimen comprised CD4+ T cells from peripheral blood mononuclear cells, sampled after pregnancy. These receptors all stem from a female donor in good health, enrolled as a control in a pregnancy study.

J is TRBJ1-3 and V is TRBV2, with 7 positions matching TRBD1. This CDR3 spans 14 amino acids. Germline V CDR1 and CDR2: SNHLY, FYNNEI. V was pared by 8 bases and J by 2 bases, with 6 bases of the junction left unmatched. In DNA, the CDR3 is TGTGCCAGCTCGACAGGGATTGCTGGAAACACCATATATTTT. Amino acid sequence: CASSTGIAGNTIYF.

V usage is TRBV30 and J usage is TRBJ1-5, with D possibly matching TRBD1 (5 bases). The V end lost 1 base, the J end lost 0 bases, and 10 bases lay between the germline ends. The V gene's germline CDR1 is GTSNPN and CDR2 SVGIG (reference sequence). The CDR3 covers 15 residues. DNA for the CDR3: TGTGCCTGGAGTGGGGGGGTAAATAGCAATCAGCCCCAGCATTTT. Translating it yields CAWSGGVNSNQPQHF. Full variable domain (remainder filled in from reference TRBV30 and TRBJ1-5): SQTIHQWPATLVQPVGSPLSLECTVEGTSNPNLYWYRQAAGRGLQLLFYSVGIGQISSEVPQNLSASRPQDRQFILSSKKLLLSDSGFYLCAWSGGVNSNQPQHFGDGTRLSIL.